In its sample, the clone carrying this T cell receptor beta chain was seen a few times. CDR3 size: 19 residues. Trimming took 7 bases from V and 4 from J, leaving 32 bases between them. Germline V lookup: CDR1 SGHNT, CDR2 YYREEE (reference sequence). Time point noted: recipient sample about 28 days before transplant, after cytoreduction. These data belong to a study of T cell clonotyping in hematopoietic cell transplantation. Whole-study context: Recipients' pretransplant samples followed cytoreduction.

TCRdb keeps only in-frame clones here, not all; method: immunoSEQ multiplex PCR. Here the sample spans 20,000 or so clones, 85% to 90% being singletons. The V call is TRBV5-4, the J call TRBJ1-2, with a possible D match to TRBD1 (6 bases). The clonotype originates from a man younger than 35 with biphenotypic leukemia. Some clones in this sample may be carry-over from other donors' samples. Specimen: peripheral blood mononuclear cells, collected before stem cell transplant. The CDR3 DNA reads TGTGCCAGCTTCAAGGATCCCCTCAGGGGCCAGGCGGGGTCCTATGGCTACACCTTC. It specifies CASFKDPLRGQAGSYGYTF.